The 9 T cell receptor beta chains listed next were all sequenced from one sample in a study of shared clonotypes between healthy human individuals. Produced via immunoSEQ multiplex PCR; TCRdb's table is partial and in-frame only. The table lists around 500,000 clones, more than 65% of them singletons, with roughly 13% in the top ten. Sequenced material: PBMCs. The receptors shown here come from a woman aged 40 to 55 in good health. Some clones in this sample may be carry-over from other donors' samples.

Points on this clone: A far larger clone differs by one base, so this is likely a read error. Other nucleotide sequences from this sample produce the same CDR3. V usage is TRBV28 and J usage is TRBJ1-2; 7 bases match TRBD1. Germline assignment: CDR1 MDHEN and CDR2 SYDVKM. V lost 6 bases to trimming and J lost 8 bases; unmatched junction nucleotides: 18. This CDR3 spans 16 amino acids. CDR3 residues: CASSTRFTGDTYGYTF. DNA of the CDR3: TGTGCCAGCAGCACACGCTTTACAGGGGACACCTACGGCTACACCTTC.

The genes are TRBV5-5 and TRBJ1-5, with D maybe TRBD1 (5 bases). CDR3 length equals 14 residues. Germline-derived CDR1 and CDR2 are SGHKS and YYEKEE (reference sequence). V dropped 1 base and J dropped 8 bases, with 13 bases sitting between them. As DNA, the CDR3 is TGTGCCAGCAGCTTGCAGGGTAGCGGCGAGCCCCAGCATTTT. Its translation: CASSLQGSGEPQHF.

This rearrangement joins TRBV30 to TRBJ2-7; tentatively, D is TRBD2 (6 bases). V lost 0 bases and J 5 bases, leaving 11 bases between the germline ends. This CDR3 has 13 residues. Germline values: CDR1 GTSNPN, CDR2 SVGIG (reference sequence). CDR3 bases: TGTGCCTGGAGTGTACTTGCGGGAAACGAGCAGTACTTC. It encodes CAWSVLAGNEQYF.

The V call is TRBV28, the J call TRBJ1-1, with 11 bases matching TRBD1. Unmatched junction bases numbered 4, after V lost 5 bases and J lost 2 bases. Germline loops: CDR1 MDHEN, CDR2 SYDVKM. This CDR3 is 15 amino acids long. CDR3 region: CASSIRTGGNTEAFF. CDR3 nucleotide sequence: TGTGCCAGCAGTATCCGGACAGGGGGCAACACTGAAGCTTTCTTT. The full variable domain, completed using reference TRBV28 and TRBJ1-1, is DVKVTQSSRYLVKRTGEKVFLECVQDMDHENMFWYRQDPGLGLRLIYFSYDVKMKEKGDIPEGYSVSREKKERFSLILESASTNQTSMYLCASSIRTGGNTEAFFGQGTRLTVV.

A note on this clone: The sample has other DNA sequences that encode this CDR3 too. The rearrangement uses TRBV5-1 and TRBJ2-1, with 7 bases fitting TRBD1. Germline-derived CDR1 and CDR2 are SGHRS and YFSETQ. J gave up 6 bases and V 0 bases, and 3 bases lay outside the gene matches. The CDR3 contains 14 residues. The CDR3 reads CASSLGQGPNEQFF. CDR3 sequence (DNA): TGCGCCAGCAGCTTGGGACAGGGACCCAATGAGCAGTTCTTC.

This chain uses TRBV2 with TRBJ2-7; TRBD1 agrees at 9 bases. Per germline, CDR1 SNHLY and CDR2 FYNNEI. The CDR3 length is 17 residues. Germline trimming cut 6 bases from V and 3 bases from J; bases unmatched to any gene: 15. The chain's CDR3 is CASRPLLPGQGNYEQYF. DNA of the CDR3: TGTGCCAGCAGGCCGCTCCTTCCGGGACAGGGTAACTACGAGCAGTACTTC. The variable domain in full, completed from reference TRBV2 and TRBJ2-7, reads EPEVTQTPSHQVTQMGQEVILRCVPISNHLYFYWYRQILGQKVEFLVSFYNNEISEKSEIFDDQFSVERPDGSNFTLKIRSTKLEDSAMYFCASRPLLPGQGNYEQYFGPGTRLTVT.

The chain has TRBV29-1 and TRBJ2-1; 9 nucleotides agree with TRBD2. Per the germline V gene, CDR1 is SQVTM and CDR2 is ANQGSEA. The CDR3 has 14 residues. V lost 3 bases, J lost 9 bases, and 9 bases stayed unmatched. CDR3 nucleotides: TGCAGCGTTGAGGGCGGGAGGGCCTCCGTTGAGCAGTTCTTC. Its translation: CSVEGGRASVEQFF.

The chain has TRBV7-8 and TRBJ2-3; possibly TRBD1 or TRBD2 for D (5 bases each). CDR1 SGHVS and CDR2 FQNEAQ come from the germline V gene. This CDR3 spans 15 amino acids. Trimming pared 2 bases from V and 3 bases from J, leaving 12 bases between. CDR3 residues: CASSLRGVRTDTQYF. The CDR3 nucleotides are TGTGCCAGCAGCTTAAGAGGGGTGCGGACAGATACGCAGTATTTT.

The chain has TRBV28 and TRBJ1-5; D uncertain. The ends were cut back, 2 bases at V and 0 bases at J, with 11 bases in the middle. The CDR3 is made up of 16 amino acids. CDR1 is MDHEN, CDR2 SYDVKM, per germline. In nucleotides, the CDR3 is TGTGCCAGCAGTTTACCGCCACCTAATAGCAATCAGCCCCAGCATTTT. Its protein product is CASSLPPPNSNQPQHF.